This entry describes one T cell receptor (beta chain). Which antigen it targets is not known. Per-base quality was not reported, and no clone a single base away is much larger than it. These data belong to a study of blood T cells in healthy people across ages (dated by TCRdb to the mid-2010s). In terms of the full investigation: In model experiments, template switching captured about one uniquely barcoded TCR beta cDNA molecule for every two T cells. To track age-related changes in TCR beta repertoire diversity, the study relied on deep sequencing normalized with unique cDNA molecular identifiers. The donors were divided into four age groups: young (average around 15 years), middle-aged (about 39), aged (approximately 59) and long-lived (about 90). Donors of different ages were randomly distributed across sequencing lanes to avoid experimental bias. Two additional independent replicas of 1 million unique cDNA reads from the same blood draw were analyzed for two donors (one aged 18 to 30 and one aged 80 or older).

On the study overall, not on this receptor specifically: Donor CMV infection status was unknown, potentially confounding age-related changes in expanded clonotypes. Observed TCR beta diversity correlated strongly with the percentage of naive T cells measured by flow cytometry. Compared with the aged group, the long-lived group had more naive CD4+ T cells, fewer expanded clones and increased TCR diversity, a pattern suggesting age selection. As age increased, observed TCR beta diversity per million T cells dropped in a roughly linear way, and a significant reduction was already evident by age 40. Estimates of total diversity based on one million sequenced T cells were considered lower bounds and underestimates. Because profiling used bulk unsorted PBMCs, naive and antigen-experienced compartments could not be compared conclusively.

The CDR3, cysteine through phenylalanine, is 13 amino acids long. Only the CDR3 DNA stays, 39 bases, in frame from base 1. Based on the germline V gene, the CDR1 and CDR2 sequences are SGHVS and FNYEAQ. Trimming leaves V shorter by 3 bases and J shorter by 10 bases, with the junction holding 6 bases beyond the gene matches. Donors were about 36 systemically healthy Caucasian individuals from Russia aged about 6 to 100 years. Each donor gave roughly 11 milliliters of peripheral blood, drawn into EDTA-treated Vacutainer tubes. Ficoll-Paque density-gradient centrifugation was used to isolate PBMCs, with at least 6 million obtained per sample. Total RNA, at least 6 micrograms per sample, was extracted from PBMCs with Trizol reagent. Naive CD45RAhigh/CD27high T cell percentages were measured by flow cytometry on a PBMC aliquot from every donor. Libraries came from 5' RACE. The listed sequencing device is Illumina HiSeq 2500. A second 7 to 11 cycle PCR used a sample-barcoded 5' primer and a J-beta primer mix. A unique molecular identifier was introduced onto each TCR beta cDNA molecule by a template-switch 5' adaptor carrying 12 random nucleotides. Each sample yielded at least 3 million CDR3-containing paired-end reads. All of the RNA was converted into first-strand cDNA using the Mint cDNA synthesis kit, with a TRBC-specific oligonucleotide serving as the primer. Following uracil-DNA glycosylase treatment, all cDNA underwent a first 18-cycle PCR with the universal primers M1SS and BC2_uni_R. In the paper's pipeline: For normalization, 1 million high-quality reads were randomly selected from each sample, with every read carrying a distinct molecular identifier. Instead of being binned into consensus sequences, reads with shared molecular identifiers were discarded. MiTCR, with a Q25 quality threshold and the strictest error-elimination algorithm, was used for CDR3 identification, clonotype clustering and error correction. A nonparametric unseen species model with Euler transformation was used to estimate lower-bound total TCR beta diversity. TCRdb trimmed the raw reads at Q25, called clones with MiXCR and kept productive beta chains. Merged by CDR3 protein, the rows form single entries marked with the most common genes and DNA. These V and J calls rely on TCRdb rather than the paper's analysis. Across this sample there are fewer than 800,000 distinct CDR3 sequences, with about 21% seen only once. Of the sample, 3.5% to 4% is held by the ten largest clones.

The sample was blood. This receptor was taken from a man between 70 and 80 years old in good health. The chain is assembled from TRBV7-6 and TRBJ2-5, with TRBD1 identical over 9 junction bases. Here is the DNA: TGTGCCAGCAGCTTGGGACAGGGTTACGACCAGTACTTC. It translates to CASSLGQGYDQYF.